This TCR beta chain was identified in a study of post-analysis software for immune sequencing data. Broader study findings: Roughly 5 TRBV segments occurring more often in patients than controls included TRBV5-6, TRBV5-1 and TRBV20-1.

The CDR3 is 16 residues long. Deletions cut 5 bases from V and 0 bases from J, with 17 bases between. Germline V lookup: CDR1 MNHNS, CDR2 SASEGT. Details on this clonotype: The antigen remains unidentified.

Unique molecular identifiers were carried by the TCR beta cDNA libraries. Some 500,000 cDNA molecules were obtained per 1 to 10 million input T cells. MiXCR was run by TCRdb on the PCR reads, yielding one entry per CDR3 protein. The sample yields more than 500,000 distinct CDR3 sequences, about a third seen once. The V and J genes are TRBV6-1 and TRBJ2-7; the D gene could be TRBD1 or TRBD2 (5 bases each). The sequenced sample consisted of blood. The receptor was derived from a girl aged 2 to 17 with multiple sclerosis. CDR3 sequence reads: CASSWDRQFSSYEQYF. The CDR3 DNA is TGTGCCAGCAGTTGGGACCGACAGTTTAGCTCCTACGAGCAGTACTTC.